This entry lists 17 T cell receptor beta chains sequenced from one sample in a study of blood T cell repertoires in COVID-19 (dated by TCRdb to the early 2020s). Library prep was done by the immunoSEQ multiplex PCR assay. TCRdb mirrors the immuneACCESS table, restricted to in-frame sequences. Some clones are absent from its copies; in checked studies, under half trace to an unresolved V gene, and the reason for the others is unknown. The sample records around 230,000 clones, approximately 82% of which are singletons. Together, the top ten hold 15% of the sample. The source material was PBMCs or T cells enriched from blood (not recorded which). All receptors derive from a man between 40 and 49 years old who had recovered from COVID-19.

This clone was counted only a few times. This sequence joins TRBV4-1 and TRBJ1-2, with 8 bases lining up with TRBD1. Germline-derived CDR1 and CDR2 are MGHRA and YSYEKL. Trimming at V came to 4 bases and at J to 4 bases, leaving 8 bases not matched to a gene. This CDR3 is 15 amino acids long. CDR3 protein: CASSLSTGEGYGYTF. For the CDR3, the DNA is TGCGCCAGCAGCCTATCGACAGGGGAAGGCTATGGCTACACCTTC.

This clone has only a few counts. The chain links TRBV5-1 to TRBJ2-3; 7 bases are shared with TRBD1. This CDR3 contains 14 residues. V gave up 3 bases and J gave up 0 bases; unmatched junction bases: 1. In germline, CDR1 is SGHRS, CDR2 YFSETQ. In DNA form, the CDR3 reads TGCGCCAGCAGCTCGGGACAGAGCACAGATACGCAGTATTTT. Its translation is CASSSGQSTDTQYF.

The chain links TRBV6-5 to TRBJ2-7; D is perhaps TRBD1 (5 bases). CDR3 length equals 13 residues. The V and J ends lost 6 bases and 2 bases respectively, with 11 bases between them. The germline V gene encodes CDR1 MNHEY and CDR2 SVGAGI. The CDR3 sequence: CASRETVTYEQYF. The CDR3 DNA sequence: TGTGCCAGCAGGGAGACAGTGACCTACGAGCAGTACTTC.

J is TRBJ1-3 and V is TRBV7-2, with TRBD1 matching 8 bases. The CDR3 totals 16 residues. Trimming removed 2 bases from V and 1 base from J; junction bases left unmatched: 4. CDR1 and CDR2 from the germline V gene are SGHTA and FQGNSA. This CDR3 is CASSLQGAPSGNTIYF. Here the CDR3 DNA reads TGTGCCAGCAGCTTACAGGGGGCGCCTTCTGGAAACACCATATATTTT. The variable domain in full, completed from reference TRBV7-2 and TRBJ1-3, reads GAGVSQSPSNKVTEKGKDVELRCDPISGHTALYWYRQSLGQGLEFLIYFQGNSAPDKSGLPSDRFSAERTGGSVSTLTIQRTQQEDSAVYLCASSLQGAPSGNTIYFGEGSWLTVV.

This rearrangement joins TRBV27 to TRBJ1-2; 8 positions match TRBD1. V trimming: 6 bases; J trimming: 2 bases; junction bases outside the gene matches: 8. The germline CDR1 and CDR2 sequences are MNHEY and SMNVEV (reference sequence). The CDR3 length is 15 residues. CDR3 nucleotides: TGTGCCAGCAGCCCGTCCCAGGGGGCGAACTATGGCTACACCTTC. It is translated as CASSPSQGANYGYTF.

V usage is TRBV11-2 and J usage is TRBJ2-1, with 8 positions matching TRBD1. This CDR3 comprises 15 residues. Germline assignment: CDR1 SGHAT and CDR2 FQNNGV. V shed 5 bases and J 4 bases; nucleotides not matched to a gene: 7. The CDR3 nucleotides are TGTGCCAGCAGCCCCGGACAGGGTCAGTACAATGAGCAGTTCTTC. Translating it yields CASSPGQGQYNEQFF.

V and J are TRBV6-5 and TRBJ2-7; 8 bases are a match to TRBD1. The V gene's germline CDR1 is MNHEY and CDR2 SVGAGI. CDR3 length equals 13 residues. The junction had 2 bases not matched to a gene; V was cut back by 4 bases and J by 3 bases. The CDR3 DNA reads TGTGCCAGCAGTTTGACAGGGGACTACGAGCAGTACTTC. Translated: CASSLTGDYEQYF.

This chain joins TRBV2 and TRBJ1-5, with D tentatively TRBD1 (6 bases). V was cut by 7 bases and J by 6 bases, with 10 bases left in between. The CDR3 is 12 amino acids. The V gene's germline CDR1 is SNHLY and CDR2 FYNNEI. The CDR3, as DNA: TGTGCCAGCAAGGGGGGGAGTCAGCCCCAGCATTTT. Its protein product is CASKGGSQPQHF.

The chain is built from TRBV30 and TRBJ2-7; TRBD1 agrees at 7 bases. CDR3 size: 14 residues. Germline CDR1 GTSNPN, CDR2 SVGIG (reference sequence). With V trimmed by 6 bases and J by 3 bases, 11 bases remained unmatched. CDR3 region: CACFNRGKRYEQYF. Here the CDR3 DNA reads TGTGCCTGTTTTAACAGGGGTAAACGCTACGAGCAGTACTTC.

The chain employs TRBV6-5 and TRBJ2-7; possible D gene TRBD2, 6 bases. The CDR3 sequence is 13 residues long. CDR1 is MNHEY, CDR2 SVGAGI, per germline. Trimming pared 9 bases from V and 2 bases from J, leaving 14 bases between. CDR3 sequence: CASFGGDAYEQYF. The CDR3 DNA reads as TGTGCCAGTTTTGGCGGGGACGCCTACGAGCAGTACTTC.

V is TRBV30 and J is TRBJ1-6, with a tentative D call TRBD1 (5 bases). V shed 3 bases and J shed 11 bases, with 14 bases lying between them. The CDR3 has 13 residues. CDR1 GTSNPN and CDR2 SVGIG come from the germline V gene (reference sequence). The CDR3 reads CAWRPGGVAPLHF. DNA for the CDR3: TGTGCCTGGAGGCCTGGGGGGGTGGCACCCCTCCACTTT. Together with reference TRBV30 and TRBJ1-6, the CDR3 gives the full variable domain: SQTIHQWPATLVQPVGSPLSLECTVEGTSNPNLYWYRQAAGRGLQLLFYSVGIGQISSEVPQNLSASRPQDRQFILSSKKLLLSDSGFYLCAWRPGGVAPLHFGNGTRLTVT.

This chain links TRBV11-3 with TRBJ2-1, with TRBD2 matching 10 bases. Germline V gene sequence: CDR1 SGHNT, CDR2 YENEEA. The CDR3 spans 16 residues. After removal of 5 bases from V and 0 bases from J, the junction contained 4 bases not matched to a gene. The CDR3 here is CASSGSGRSSYNEQFF. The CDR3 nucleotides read TGTGCCAGCAGCGGTAGCGGGAGGAGCTCCTACAATGAGCAGTTCTTC.

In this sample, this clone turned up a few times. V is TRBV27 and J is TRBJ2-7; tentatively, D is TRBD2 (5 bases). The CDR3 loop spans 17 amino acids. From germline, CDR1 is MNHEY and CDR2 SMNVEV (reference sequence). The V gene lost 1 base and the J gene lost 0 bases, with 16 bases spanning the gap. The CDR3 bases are TGTGCCAGCAGTTTATTAGGAGCGGCGCTGACCTCCTACGAGCAGTACTTC. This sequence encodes CASSLLGAALTSYEQYF.

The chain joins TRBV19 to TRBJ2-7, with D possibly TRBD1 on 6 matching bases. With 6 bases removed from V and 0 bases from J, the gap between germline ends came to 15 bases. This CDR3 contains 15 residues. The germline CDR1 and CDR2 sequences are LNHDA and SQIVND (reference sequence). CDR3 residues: CASRPLGGGSYEQYF. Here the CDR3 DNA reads TGTGCCAGTAGGCCCCTAGGGGGTGGCTCCTACGAGCAGTACTTC.

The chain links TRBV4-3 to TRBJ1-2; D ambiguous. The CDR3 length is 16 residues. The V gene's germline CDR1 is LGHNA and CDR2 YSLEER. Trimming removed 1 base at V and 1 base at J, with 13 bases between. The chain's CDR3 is CASSQAYYGLNYGYTF. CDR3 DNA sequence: TGCGCCAGCAGCCAAGCTTACTACGGCCTTAACTATGGCTACACCTTC.

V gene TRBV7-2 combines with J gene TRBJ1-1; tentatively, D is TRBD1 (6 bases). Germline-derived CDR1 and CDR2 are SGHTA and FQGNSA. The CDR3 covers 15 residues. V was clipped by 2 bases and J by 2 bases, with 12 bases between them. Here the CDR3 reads CASSLYRTANTEAFF. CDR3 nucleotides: TGTGCCAGCAGCTTATACCGGACAGCAAACACTGAAGCTTTCTTT.

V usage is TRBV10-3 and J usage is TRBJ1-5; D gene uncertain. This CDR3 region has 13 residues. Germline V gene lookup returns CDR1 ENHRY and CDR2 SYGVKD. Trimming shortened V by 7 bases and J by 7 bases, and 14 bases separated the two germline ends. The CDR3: CAINAGGPQPQHF. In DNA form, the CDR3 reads TGTGCCATCAACGCCGGAGGCCCGCAGCCCCAGCATTTT.